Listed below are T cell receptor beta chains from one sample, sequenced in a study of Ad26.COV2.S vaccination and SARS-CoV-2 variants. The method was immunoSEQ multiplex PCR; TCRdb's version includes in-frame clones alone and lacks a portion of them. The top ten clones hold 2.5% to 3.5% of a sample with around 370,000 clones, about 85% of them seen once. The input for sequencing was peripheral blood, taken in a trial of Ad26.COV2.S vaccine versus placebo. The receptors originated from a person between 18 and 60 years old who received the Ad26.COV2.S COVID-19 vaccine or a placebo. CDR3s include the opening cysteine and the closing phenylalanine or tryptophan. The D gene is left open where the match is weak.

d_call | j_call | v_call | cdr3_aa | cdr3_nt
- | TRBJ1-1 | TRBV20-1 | CSAAPTRVAFF | TGCAGTGCCGCGCCGACCCGTGTAGCTTTCTTT
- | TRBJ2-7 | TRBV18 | CASSLSTSSYEQYF | TGTGCCAGCTCACTGTCGACTAGCTCCTACGAGCAGTACTTC
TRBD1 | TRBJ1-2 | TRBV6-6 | CASSARGPYGYTF | TGTGCCAGCAGCGCGAGGGGGCCGTATGGCTACACCTTC
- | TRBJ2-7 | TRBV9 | CASSGGSSSSYEQYF | TGTGCCAGCAGCGGGGGGTCGTCGAGCTCCTACGAGCAGTACTTC
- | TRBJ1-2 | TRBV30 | CAWSVTGIYGYTF | TGTGCCTGGAGTGTAACAGGGATTTATGGCTACACCTTC
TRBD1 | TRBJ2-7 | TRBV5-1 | CASSQSGQGYEQYF | TGCGCCAGCAGCCAATCGGGACAGGGCTACGAGCAGTACTTC
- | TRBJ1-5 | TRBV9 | CASSVQGHQPQHF | TGTGCCAGCAGCGTACAGGGACATCAGCCCCAGCATTTT
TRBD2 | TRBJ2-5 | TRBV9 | CASSAPGTIQETQYF | TGTGCCAGCAGCGCACCCGGGACTATCCAAGAGACCCAGTACTTC
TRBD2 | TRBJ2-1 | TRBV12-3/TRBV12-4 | CASYRAGADEQFF | TGTGCCAGTTATAGGGCGGGAGCTGATGAGCAGTTCTTC
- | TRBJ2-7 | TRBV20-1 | CSARDQYEQYF | TGCAGTGCTAGAGATCAATACGAGCAGTACTTC